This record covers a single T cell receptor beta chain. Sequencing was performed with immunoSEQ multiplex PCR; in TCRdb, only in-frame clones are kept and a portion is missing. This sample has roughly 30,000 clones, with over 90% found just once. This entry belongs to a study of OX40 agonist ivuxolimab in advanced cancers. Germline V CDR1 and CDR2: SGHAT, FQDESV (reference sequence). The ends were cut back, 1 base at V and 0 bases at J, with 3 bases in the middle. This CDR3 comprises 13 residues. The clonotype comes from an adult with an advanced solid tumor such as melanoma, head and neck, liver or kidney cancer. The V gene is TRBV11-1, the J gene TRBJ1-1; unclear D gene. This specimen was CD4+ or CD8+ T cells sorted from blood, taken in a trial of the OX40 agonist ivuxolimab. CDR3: CASSLGVNTEAFF. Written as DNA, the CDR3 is TGTGCCAGCAGCTTAGGAGTGAACACTGAAGCTTTCTTT. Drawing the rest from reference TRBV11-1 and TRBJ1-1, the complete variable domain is EAEVAQSPRYKITEKSQAVAFWCDPISGHATLYWYRQILGQGPELLVQFQDESVVDDSQLPKDRFSAERLKGVDSTLKIQPAELGDSAMYLCASSLGVNTEAFFGQGTRLTVV.